This T cell receptor (beta chain) was found in a study of CD4 T cells in relation to SARS-CoV-2 and coronaviruses. Overall study findings and caveats: Roughly 65% of donors had memory CD4+ clonotypes crossrecognizing SARS-CoV-2 and common cold coronavirus spike.

Points on this clone: Its antigen remains unknown.

About 10^5 naive or memory CD4+ cells were cultured with CEF peptides for under twelve days. The assay was immunoSEQ multiplex PCR, and TCRdb's table has in-frame clones only and misses some. Of 43,000 or so clones listed, roughly 80% were seen once; the top ten hold 1.4%. The sequenced sample consisted of naive CD4+ T cells from PBMCs, cultured in vitro. Subset in this sample: naive CD4+ T cells isolated by negative enrichment. The clonotype originates from an adult with COVID-19.

CDR3 in amino acids: CATSREQVFTTDTQYF. DNA for the CDR3: TGTGCCACCAGCAGAGAGCAGGTTTTTACCACAGATACGCAGTATTTT. The chain carries TRBV15 and TRBJ2-3; D call uncertain. CDR3 length: 16 residues. V shed 0 bases and J shed 2 bases, with 12 bases lying between them. Germline loops: CDR1 LNHNV, CDR2 YYDKDF (reference sequence).